The 10 T cell receptor beta chains below come from one sample, sequenced in a study of T cell responses to AZD1222 COVID-19 vaccine. Using immunoSEQ multiplex PCR, the repertoire was profiled, and TCRdb retains in-frame clones only, with some absent. The repertoire has roughly 110,000 clones, about 90% of them found once; the top ten carry approximately 8.9%. The sample in question was peripheral blood, obtained 28 days after the second AZD1222 dose. The source of these receptors is an adult who received the AZD1222 COVID-19 vaccine.

The V call is TRBV3-1 (or the pseudogene TRBV3-2), the J call TRBJ2-7; 10 nucleotides match TRBD1. Trimming at V came to 5 bases and at J to 3 bases, leaving 7 bases not matched to a gene. The length of the CDR3 is 15 residues. The germline gives CDR1 LGHDT, CDR2 YNNKEL (reference sequence). The CDR3 here is CASSVRQGALYEQYF. The CDR3 DNA sequence: TGTGCCAGCAGCGTTCGACAGGGGGCCCTCTACGAGCAGTACTTC.

V and J are TRBV4-1 and TRBJ1-5; D gene unclear. V gave up 0 bases and J gave up 4 bases, with 10 bases separating them. This CDR3 is 15 amino acids long. Per germline, CDR1 MGHRA and CDR2 YSYEKL. CDR3 residues: CASSQDRRVNQPQHF. The DNA for the CDR3 is TGCGCCAGCAGCCAAGATAGGAGGGTAAATCAGCCCCAGCATTTT.

V and J are TRBV7-2 and TRBJ2-2; 7 bases are a match to TRBD1. The V segment lost 5 bases and the J segment 8 bases; nucleotides outside the gene matches: 2. The germline V gene has CDR1 SGHTA and CDR2 FQGNSA. The CDR3 consists of 12 residues. CDR3 amino acids: CASSNRGGELFF. The CDR3, as DNA: TGTGCCAGCAGCAACAGGGGTGGGGAGCTGTTTTTT.

The gene calls are TRBV19 and TRBJ1-2; the D is unclear. In germline, CDR1 is LNHDA, CDR2 SQIVND (reference sequence). This CDR3 comprises 11 residues. V was shortened by 6 bases and J by 2 bases, with 4 bases between the two germline ends. The CDR3 region is CASSRNYGYTF. The CDR3 DNA reads as TGTGCCAGTAGCCGGAACTATGGCTACACCTTC.

The chain couples TRBV7-9 to TRBJ1-2; D possibly corresponds to TRBD1 (5 bases). Germline loops: CDR1 SEHNR, CDR2 FQNEAQ (reference sequence). V was trimmed by 5 bases and J by 2 bases, leaving 12 bases between them. The CDR3 consists of 14 residues. In DNA form, the CDR3 reads TGTGCCAGCAGCCCACCGGACACAAACTATGGCTACACCTTC. Amino acid sequence: CASSPPDTNYGYTF. Together with reference TRBV7-9 and TRBJ1-2, the CDR3 gives the full variable domain: DTGVSQNPRHKITKRGQNVTFRCDPISEHNRLYWYRQTLGQGPEFLTYFQNEAQLEKSRLLSDRFSAERPKGSFSTLEIQRTEQGDSAMYLCASSPPDTNYGYTFGSGTRLTVV.

The rearrangement links TRBV24-1 to TRBJ2-1; 12 bases fit TRBD2. Germline trimming cut 10 bases from V and 8 bases from J; bases unmatched to any gene: 8. In germline, CDR1 is KGHDR, CDR2 SFDVKD. The CDR3 consists of 14 residues. CDR3 nucleotide sequence: TGTGCCACTGCTAGCGGGAGGGCTTTATATGAGCAGTTCTTC. Translated: CATASGRALYEQFF.

The chain joins TRBV9 to TRBJ1-1, with 8 bases lining up with TRBD1. Germline CDR1 and CDR2: SGDLS and YYNGEE. V lost 0 bases, J lost 7 bases, and 11 bases stayed unmatched. This CDR3 is 16 amino acids long. DNA for the CDR3: TGTGCCAGCAGCGTAGGCGTTAAAGCGGGACAGGTTGAAGCTTTCTTT. Its translation is CASSVGVKAGQVEAFF.

V is TRBV7-9 and J is TRBJ1-6; 9 nucleotides line up with TRBD1. Germline CDR1 is SEHNR and CDR2 is FQNEAQ (reference sequence). Trimming cost V 5 bases and J 9 bases; bases outside gene matches: 8. The CDR3 runs 15 residues. This chain's CDR3 is CASSEAGTGSSPLHF. CDR3 DNA sequence: TGTGCCAGCAGCGAAGCCGGGACAGGGAGTTCACCCCTCCACTTT.

As for this clone: Other DNA sequences within the sample encode an identical CDR3. The V and J genes are TRBV5-1 and TRBJ1-4; the match to TRBD1 covers 8 bases. The J segment lost 8 bases and the V segment lost 4 bases, leaving 10 bases of the junction unmatched. In germline, CDR1 is SGHRS, CDR2 YFSETQ. The CDR3 is made up of 15 amino acids. The CDR3 region is CASSRTGGRGEKLFF. The CDR3, as DNA: TGCGCCAGCAGCCGTACAGGGGGAAGGGGGGAAAAACTGTTTTTT.

V is TRBV6-5 and J is TRBJ2-2; TRBD2 might be the D (5 bases). Germline loops: CDR1 MNHEY, CDR2 SVGAGI. V lost 8 bases, J lost 5 bases, and 6 bases lay in between. This CDR3 has 11 amino acids. This CDR3 is CASGETGELFF. CDR3 nucleotide sequence: TGTGCCAGCGGGGAGACCGGGGAGCTGTTTTTT.